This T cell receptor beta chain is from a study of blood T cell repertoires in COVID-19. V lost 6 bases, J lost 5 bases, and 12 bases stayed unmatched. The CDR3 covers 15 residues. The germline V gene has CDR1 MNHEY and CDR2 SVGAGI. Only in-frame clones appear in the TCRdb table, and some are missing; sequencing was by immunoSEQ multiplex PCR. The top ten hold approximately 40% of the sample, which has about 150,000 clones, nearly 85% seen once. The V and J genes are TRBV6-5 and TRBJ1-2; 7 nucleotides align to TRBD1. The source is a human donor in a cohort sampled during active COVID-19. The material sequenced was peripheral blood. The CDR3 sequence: CASSPIGTVGYGYTF. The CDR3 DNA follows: TGTGCCAGCAGCCCGATCGGGACAGTGGGGTATGGCTACACCTTC.